The T cell receptor (beta chain) under discussion was sequenced for a study of control samples from healthy donors and cancer patients. This clone was picked up many times. Germline loops: CDR1 SNHLY, CDR2 FYNNEI. CDR3 size: 17 residues. Trimming took 2 bases from V and 3 from J; bases not matched to a gene: 8. Clones were sequenced by immunoSEQ multiplex PCR, and TCRdb holds only the in-frame ones, with some missing. The sample consists of tens of thousands of clones, approximately 91% of them appearing once. Sequencing was done on a sample of PBMCs. The TCR sequence derives from a woman between 45 and 65 years old with colorectal cancer. The chain carries TRBV2 and TRBJ2-3; 10 nucleotides agree with TRBD2. The CDR3 loop is CASSELASGGRTDTQYF. The CDR3 DNA is TGTGCCAGCAGTGAACTGGCTAGCGGGGGTAGAACAGATACGCAGTATTTT.